This T cell receptor (beta chain) was observed in a study of cytomegalovirus exposure and HLA in healthy donors. CDR1 SGHTA and CDR2 FQGTGA come from the germline V gene. This CDR3 comprises 12 residues. V lost 5 bases and J lost 11, with 15 bases in between. A multiplex PCR was run with 60 Vbeta primers and 13 Jbeta primers. Produced via immunoSEQ multiplex PCR; TCRdb's table is partial and in-frame only. Of around 140,000 clones listed, 76% are singletons. The TCR originated in a female donor in good health and CMV-seropositive. The sequencing sample was made of PBMCs. The V and J genes are TRBV7-3 and TRBJ1-1, with D unclear. For the CDR3, the DNA is TGTGCCAGCAGCGATCCCTCCGAGGCCGCTTTCTTT. It translates to CASSDPSEAAFF.